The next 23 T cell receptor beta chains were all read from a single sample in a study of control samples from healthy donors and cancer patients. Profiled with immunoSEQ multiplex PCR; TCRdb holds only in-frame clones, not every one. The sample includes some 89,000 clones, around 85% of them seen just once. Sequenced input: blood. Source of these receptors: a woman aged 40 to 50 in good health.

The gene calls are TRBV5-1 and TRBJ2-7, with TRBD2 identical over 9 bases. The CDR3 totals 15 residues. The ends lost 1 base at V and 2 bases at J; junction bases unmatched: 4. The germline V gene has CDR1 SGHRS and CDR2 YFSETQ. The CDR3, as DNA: TGCGCCAGCAGCTTGAGCGGGGGGCCTGCCTACGAGCAGTACTTC. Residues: CASSLSGGPAYEQYF.

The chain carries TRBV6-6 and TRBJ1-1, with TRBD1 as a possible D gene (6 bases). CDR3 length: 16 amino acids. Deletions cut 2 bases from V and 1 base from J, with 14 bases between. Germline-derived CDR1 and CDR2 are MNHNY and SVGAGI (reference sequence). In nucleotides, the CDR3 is TGTGCCAGCAGTTACACCCGGGGGCAGGGGAACACTGAAGCTTTCTTT. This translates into CASSYTRGQGNTEAFF.

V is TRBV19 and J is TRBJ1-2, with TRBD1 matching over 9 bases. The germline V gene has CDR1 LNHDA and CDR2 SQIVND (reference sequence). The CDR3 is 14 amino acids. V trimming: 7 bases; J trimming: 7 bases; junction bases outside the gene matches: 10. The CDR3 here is CASTSGQGRGGYTF. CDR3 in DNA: TGTGCCAGTACCTCGGGACAGGGACGGGGTGGCTACACCTTC.

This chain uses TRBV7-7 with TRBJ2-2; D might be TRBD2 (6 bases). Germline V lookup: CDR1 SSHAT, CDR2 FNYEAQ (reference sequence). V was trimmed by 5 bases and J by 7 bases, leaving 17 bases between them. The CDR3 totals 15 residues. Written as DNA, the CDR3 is TGTGCCAGCAGCCCCCGGGCTCAGGGAGGCGGGGAGCTGTTTTTT. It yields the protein CASSPRAQGGGELFF.

The CDR3 region is CASSGTGTGKYEQYF. The CDR3 nucleotides read TGCGCCAGCAGCGGCACCGGGACAGGGAAGTACGAGCAGTACTTC. The gene calls are TRBV4-1 and TRBJ2-7, with 9 bases matching TRBD1. Per germline, CDR1 MGHRA and CDR2 YSYEKL. This CDR3 region has 15 residues. V was pared by 5 bases and J by 4 bases, with 9 bases of the junction left unmatched.

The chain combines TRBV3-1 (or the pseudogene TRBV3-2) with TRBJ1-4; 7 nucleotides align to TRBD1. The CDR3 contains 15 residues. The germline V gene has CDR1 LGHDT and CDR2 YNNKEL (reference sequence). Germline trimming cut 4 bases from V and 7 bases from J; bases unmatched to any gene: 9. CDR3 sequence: CASSRNRGGGEKLFF. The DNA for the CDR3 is TGTGCCAGCAGCCGGAACAGGGGAGGAGGTGAAAAACTGTTTTTT.

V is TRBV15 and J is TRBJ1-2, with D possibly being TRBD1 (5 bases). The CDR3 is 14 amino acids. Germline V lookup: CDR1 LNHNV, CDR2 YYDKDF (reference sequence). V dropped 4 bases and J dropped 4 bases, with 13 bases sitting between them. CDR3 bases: TGTGCCACCAGCAAGGGCGCGGGGGGCTATGGCTACACCTTC. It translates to CATSKGAGGYGYTF.

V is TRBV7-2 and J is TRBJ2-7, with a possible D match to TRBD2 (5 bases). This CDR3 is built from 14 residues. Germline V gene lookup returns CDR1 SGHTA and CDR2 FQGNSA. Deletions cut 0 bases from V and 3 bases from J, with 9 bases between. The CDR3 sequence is CASSLATGNYEQYF. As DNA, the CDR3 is TGTGCCAGCAGCTTAGCAACGGGAAACTACGAGCAGTACTTC.

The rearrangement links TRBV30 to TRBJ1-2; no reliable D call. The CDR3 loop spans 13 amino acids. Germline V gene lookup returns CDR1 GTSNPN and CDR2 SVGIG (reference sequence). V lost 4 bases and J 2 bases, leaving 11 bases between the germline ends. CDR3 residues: CAWKQQTNYGYTF. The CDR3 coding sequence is TGTGCCTGGAAGCAACAGACAAACTATGGCTACACCTTC.

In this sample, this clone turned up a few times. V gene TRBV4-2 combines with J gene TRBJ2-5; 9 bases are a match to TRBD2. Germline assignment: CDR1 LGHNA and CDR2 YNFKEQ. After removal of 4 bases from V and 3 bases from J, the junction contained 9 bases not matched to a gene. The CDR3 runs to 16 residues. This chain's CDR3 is CASSRLAGAEEETQYF. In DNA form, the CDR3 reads TGTGCCAGCAGCCGATTAGCGGGGGCAGAGGAAGAGACCCAGTACTTC.

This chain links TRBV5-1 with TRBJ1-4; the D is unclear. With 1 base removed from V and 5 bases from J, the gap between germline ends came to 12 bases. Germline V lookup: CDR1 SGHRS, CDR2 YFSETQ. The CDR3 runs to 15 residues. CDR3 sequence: CASSLLAGSNEKLFF. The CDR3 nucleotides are TGCGCCAGCAGCTTGCTGGCAGGTTCGAATGAAAAACTGTTTTTT.

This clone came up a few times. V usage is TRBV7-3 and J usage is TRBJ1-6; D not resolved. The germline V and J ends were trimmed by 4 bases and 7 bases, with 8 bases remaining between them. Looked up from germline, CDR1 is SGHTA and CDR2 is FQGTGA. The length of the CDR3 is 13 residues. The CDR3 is CASSSRRNSPLHF. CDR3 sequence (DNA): TGTGCCAGCAGCTCTCGACGGAATTCACCCCTCCACTTT. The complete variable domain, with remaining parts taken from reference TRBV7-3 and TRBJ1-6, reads GAGVSQTPSNKVTEKGKYVELRCDPISGHTALYWYRQSLGQGPEFLIYFQGTGAADDSGLPNDRFFAVRPEGSVSTLKIQRTERGDSAVYLCASSSRRNSPLHFGNGTRLTVT.

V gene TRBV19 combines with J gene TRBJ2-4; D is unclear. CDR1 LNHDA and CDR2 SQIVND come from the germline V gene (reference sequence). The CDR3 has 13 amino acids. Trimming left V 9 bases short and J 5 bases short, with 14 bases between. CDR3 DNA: TGTGCCAGCCATCCCCCCTCCCAAAACATTCAGTACTTC. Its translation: CASHPPSQNIQYF.

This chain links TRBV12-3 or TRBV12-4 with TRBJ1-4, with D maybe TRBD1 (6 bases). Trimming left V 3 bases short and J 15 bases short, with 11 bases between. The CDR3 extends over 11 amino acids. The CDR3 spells CASSFGNRVFF. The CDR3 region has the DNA TGTGCCAGCAGTTTTGGGAACAGGGTGTTTTTT.

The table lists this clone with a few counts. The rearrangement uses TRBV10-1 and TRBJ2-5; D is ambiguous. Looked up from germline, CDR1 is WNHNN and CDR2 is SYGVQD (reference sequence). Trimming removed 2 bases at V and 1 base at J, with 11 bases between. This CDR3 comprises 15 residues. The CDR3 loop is CASSEGSDRQETQYF. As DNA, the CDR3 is TGCGCCAGCAGTGAGGGGTCAGACCGCCAAGAGACCCAGTACTTC.

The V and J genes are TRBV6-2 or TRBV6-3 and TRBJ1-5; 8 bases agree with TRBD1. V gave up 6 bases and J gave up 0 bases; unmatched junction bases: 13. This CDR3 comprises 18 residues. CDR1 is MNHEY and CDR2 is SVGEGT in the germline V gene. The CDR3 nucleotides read TGTGCCAGCAGCCTTGGACAGGGCGCCCAATATAGCAATCAGCCCCAGCATTTT. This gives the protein CASSLGQGAQYSNQPQHF.

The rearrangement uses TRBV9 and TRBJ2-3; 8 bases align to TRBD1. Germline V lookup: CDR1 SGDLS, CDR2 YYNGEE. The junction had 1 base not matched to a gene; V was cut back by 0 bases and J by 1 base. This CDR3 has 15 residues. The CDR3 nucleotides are TGTGCCAGCAGCGTAGTACAGGGGGGCACAGATACGCAGTATTTT. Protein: CASSVVQGGTDTQYF. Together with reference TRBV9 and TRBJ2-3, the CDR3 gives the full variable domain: DSGVTQTPKHLITATGQRVTLRCSPRSGDLSVYWYQQSLDQGLQFLIQYYNGEERAKGNILERFSAQQFPDLHSELNLSSLELGDSALYFCASSVVQGGTDTQYFGPGTRLTVL.

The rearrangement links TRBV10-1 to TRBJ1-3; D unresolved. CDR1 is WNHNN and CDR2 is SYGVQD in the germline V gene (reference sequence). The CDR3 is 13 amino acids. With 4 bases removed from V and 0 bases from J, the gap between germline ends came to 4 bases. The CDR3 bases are TGCGCCAGCAGTGGGACCTCTGGAAACACCATATATTTT. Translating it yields CASSGTSGNTIYF.

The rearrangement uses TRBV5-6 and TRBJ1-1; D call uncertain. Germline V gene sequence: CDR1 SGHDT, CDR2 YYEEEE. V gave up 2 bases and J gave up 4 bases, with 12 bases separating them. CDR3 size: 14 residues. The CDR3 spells CASSFANLFTEAFF. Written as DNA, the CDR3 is TGTGCCAGCAGCTTCGCGAATTTATTCACTGAAGCTTTCTTT.

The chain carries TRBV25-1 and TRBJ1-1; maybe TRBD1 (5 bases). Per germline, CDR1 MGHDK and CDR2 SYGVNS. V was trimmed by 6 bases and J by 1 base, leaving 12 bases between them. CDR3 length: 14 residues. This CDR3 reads CASSPRAENTEAFF. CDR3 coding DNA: TGTGCCAGCAGCCCCAGGGCCGAGAACACTGAAGCTTTCTTT.

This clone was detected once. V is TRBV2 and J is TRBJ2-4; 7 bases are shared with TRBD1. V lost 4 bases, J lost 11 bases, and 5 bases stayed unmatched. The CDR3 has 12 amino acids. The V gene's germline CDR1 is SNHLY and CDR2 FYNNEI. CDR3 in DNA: TGTGCCAGCAGTGCGGGGACAGCCTTTCAGTACTTC. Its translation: CASSAGTAFQYF.

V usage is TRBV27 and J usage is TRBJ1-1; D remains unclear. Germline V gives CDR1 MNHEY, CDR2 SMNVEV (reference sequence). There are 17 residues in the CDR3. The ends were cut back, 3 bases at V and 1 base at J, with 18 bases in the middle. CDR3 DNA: TGTGCCAGCAGTTTCCGATCTCCGGGGTTACCGAACACTGAAGCTTTCTTT. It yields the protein CASSFRSPGLPNTEAFF.

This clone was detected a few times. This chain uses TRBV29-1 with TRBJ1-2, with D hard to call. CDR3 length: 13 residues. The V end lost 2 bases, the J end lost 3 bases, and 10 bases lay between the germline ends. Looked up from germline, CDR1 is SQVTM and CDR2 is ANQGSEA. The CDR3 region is CSVEPPGHYGYTF. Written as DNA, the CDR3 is TGCAGCGTTGAACCACCGGGCCACTATGGCTACACCTTC.